The present T cell receptor (beta chain) was sequenced within a study of shared T cell receptors in the human thymus. The data were produced by immunoSEQ multiplex PCR, yet TCRdb's version contains in-frame clones alone and is incomplete. The data hold 55,000 to 80,000 clones, with around 96% observed a single time. The V end was cut by 4 bases, the J end by 0 bases, with 13 bases between. This CDR3 spans 16 amino acids. Looked up from germline, CDR1 is LGHNA and CDR2 is YNFKEQ. The rearrangement uses TRBV4-2 and TRBJ1-3; D unresolved. The source is a human donor. Source material: thymocytes. The CDR3 here is CASSPRAYGSGNTIYF. Here the CDR3 DNA reads TGTGCCAGCAGCCCCCGTGCATATGGCTCTGGAAACACCATATATTTT.